This T cell receptor (beta chain) comes out of a study of cytomegalovirus exposure and HLA in healthy donors. The wider study: The same platform was used for the roughly 110 validation repertoires as for the 666 first-cohort repertoires, as reported in a later analysis.

Study-level results: Reports showed the classifier diagnosing cytomegalovirus status with high specificity and sensitivity. Overall, approximately 150 TCR beta chains were annotated as cytomegalovirus-associated.

Concerning this clone: Antigen: not known.

CDR1 ENHRY and CDR2 SYGVKD come from the germline V gene. The V segment lost 4 bases and the J segment 2 bases; nucleotides outside the gene matches: 11. This CDR3 contains 16 residues. The donors were part of the validation cohort of 120 subjects. That cohort was separate from the first cohort, which comprised 700 or so subjects. The assay was immunoSEQ multiplex PCR, and TCRdb's table has in-frame clones only and misses some. The sample carries fewer than 200,000 clones, about 89% recorded once. The sequenced material came from PBMCs. The chain employs TRBV10-3 and TRBJ2-7; 7 nucleotides align to TRBD1. This sequence was found in a man in his late teens or twenties in good health and CMV-seropositive. CDR3 sequence (DNA): TGTGCCATCAGTGGAACTCCCACACAGGGGACCTACGAGCAGTACTTC. Amino acids: CAISGTPTQGTYEQYF.